This TCR beta chain was profiled in a study of T cell responses to AZD1222 COVID-19 vaccine. Study results and limitations: Vaccination with two AZD1222 doses was followed by a rise in Spike-specific TCR breadth and depth.

Turning to this clone: The antigen remains undetermined.

Some clones are missing from TCRdb's copy, which holds only in-frame ones; the method was immunoSEQ multiplex PCR. In the table there are 150,000 or so clones, roughly 92% of which are singletons. With 5 bases removed from V and 2 bases from J, the gap between germline ends came to 9 bases. This CDR3 is 13 amino acids long. CDR1 and CDR2 from the germline V gene are SNHLY and FYNNEI. The source of this sequence is an adult in good health. This material consisted of peripheral blood, taken on day 0 of AZD1222 vaccination. The rearrangement joins TRBV2 to TRBJ1-2; a weak D match, TRBD1 (5 bases). CDR3 residues: CASSPRTNYGYTF. DNA of the CDR3: TGTGCCAGCAGTCCTCGGACAAACTATGGCTACACCTTC.